This T cell receptor (beta chain) was identified in a study of T cells in localized non-small cell lung cancer. This clone was observed once. The CDR3 runs to 15 residues. Germline assignment: CDR1 ENHRY and CDR2 SYGVKD. With V trimmed by 10 bases and J by 2 bases, 8 bases remained unmatched. TCRdb's copy holds only in-frame clones and misses some; the assay was immunoSEQ multiplex PCR. The table lists about 21,000 clones, roughly 84% of them singletons. This sequence originates from a man aged 40 to 70 with stage I lung adenocarcinoma. Specimen: peripheral blood, collected before any cancer treatment. The V gene is TRBV10-3, the J gene TRBJ2-2; TRBD2 agrees at 9 bases. CDR3 sequence reads: CATNLAGLNTGELFF. CDR3 DNA sequence: TGTGCCACTAATCTAGCGGGACTTAACACCGGGGAGCTGTTTTTT.